Listed here is a single T cell receptor beta chain. Sequenced by immunoSEQ multiplex PCR; TCRdb stores in-frame clones only, minus some. The sample records roughly 510,000 clones, 87% being singletons. The CDR3 consists of 16 residues. Germline lookup yields CDR1 MRHNA and CDR2 SNTAGT. V lost 6 bases and J 10 bases, leaving 25 bases between the germline ends. The sample's treatment: around 19 received Ad26.COV2.S at low or high dose, single or two shots; a few received placebo; per-sample allocation not given. Collection of samples fell on day 63 after the first vaccine or placebo injection. At a Boston site, the person donating was an adult of 18-55 years. What was given as vaccine was an Ad26 vector encoding Wuhan-strain SARS-CoV-2 spike. This record comes from a study of Ad26.COV2.S vaccination and SARS-CoV-2 variants. Study at large: The Ad26.COV2.S arm of the COV1001 trial was where the donor was placed. Donor got 5x10^10 or 1x10^11 viral particles of Ad26.COV2.S.

Here the sequenced sample was peripheral blood, taken in a trial of Ad26.COV2.S vaccine versus placebo. The TCR comes from a person between 18 and 59 years old who received the Ad26.COV2.S COVID-19 vaccine or a placebo. V usage is TRBV6-4 and J usage is TRBJ1-5; D unclear. In nucleotides, the CDR3 is TGTGCCAGCAGCCCCATTCGGGATCCCCGAATTTCTCCCCAGCATTTT. Protein sequence: CASSPIRDPRISPQHF.